This T cell receptor beta chain was captured in a study of T cell responses to AZD1222 COVID-19 vaccine. Study conclusions and caveats: CD4 TCRs linked to vaccination spanned spike, dominating at 160-218 and 743-854.

Using immunoSEQ multiplex PCR, the repertoire was profiled, and TCRdb retains in-frame clones only, with some absent. The sample includes around 130,000 clones, about 88% of them seen just once. Trimming cost V 0 bases and J 5 bases, with 7 bases left between them. The CDR3 contains 13 residues. Looked up from germline, CDR1 is SEHNR and CDR2 is FQNEAQ (reference sequence). Regarding this clone: What it binds is not known.

The input for sequencing was peripheral blood, taken 28 days after the second AZD1222 dose. The chain joins TRBV7-9 to TRBJ1-1; unclear D gene. The clonotype originates from an adult who received the AZD1222 COVID-19 vaccine. Here the CDR3 reads CASSLALGTEAFF. For the CDR3, the DNA is TGTGCCAGCAGCTTAGCGTTGGGGACTGAAGCTTTCTTT.